The 22 T cell receptor beta chains below were found in one sample sequenced in a study of T cell responses to AZD1222 COVID-19 vaccine (dated by TCRdb to the early 2020s). The intended sense of this specimen's time point label: baseline before first vaccination. Libraries were constructed by the immunoSEQ multiplex PCR assay. As stored in TCRdb, this immuneACCESS dataset retains in-frame rearrangements with V and J assigned. A fraction of the clones does not appear; measured against another copy, unresolved V genes explain less than half of the discrepancy, and the remainder lacks a known reason. Here the sample has about 120,000 clones; 70% to 90% occur a single time. The ten biggest clones cover 9.4% of the sample. Material: peripheral blood, obtained on day 0 of AZD1222 vaccination. The receptors were sampled from an adult in good health.

The J gene is TRBJ2-2, the V gene TRBV5-5, with no clear D. V gave up 1 base and J gave up 4 bases, with 5 bases separating them. This CDR3 is built from 13 residues. Germline-derived CDR1 and CDR2 are SGHKS and YYEKEE (reference sequence). CDR3 nucleotide sequence: TGTGCCAGCAGCTTGTTTGGCACCGGGGAGCTGTTTTTT. It codes for CASSLFGTGELFF. Supplemented by reference TRBV5-5 and TRBJ2-2, the full variable domain reads DAGVTQSPTHLIKTRGQQVTLRCSPISGHKSVSWYQQVLGQGPQFIFQYYEKEERGRGNFPDRFSARQFPNYSSELNVNALLLGDSALYLCASSLFGTGELFFGEGSRLTVL.

V gene TRBV18 combines with J gene TRBJ2-1; D gene ambiguous. Trimming removed 3 bases from V and 4 bases from J, with 7 bases in between. The CDR3 extends over 13 amino acids. Per germline, CDR1 KGHSH and CDR2 LQKENI. The CDR3 loop is CASSPDRYNEQFF. Written as DNA, the CDR3 is TGTGCCAGCTCACCGGACCGTTACAATGAGCAGTTCTTC. Based on the CDR3 plus reference TRBV18 and TRBJ2-1, the full variable domain is NAGVMQNPRHLVRRRGQEARLRCSPMKGHSHVYWYRQLPEEGLKFMVYLQKENIIDESGMPKERFSAEFPKEGPSILRIQQVVRGDSAAYFCASSPDRYNEQFFGPGTRLTVL.

This clone was counted between two and nine times. In DNA, the CDR3 is TGTGCCAGAACCGAGTTGGGAAGGGCGGCCTCTCTATATGGCTACACCTTC. Amino acids: CARTELGRAASLYGYTF. The chain uses TRBV19 and TRBJ1-2; D is uncertain. The CDR3 spans 17 residues. Germline-derived CDR1 and CDR2 are LNHDA and SQIVND (reference sequence). The V gene lost 9 bases and the J gene lost 5 bases, with 28 bases spanning the gap.

V gene TRBV28 combines with J gene TRBJ2-7; 9 nucleotides agree with TRBD1. There are 17 residues in the CDR3. Germline V gene data show CDR1 as MDHEN and CDR2 as SYDVKM. Unmatched junction bases numbered 14, after V lost 8 bases and J lost 0 bases. CDR3 in amino acids: CASPPGQGNRLSYEQYF. CDR3 coding DNA: TGTGCCAGCCCACCGGGACAGGGAAACAGGCTCTCCTACGAGCAGTACTTC.

CDR3 protein: CASSLGSSASGYEQYF. In nucleotides, the CDR3 is TGTGCCAGCAGCTTGGGGAGCTCGGCCTCCGGCTACGAGCAGTACTTC. The chain couples TRBV5-5 to TRBJ2-7, with D uncertain. Germline V gives CDR1 SGHKS, CDR2 YYEKEE (reference sequence). V lost 0 bases, J lost 3 bases, and 16 bases lay in between. CDR3 length: 16 amino acids.

The chain carries TRBV10-3 and TRBJ2-3; D call uncertain. Germline values: CDR1 ENHRY, CDR2 SYGVKD. This CDR3 has 14 amino acids. Trimming took off 2 bases at V and 3 bases at J, with 9 bases between the two ends. The CDR3, as DNA: TGTGCCATCAGTGAGGGTAGAGTGACAGATACGCAGTATTTT. Its protein product is CAISEGRVTDTQYF.

The sample holds one count of this clone. The genes are TRBV7-2 and TRBJ1-2, with D uncertain. The V end was cut by 5 bases, the J end by 5 bases, with 12 bases between. The CDR3 length is 13 residues. Germline-derived CDR1 and CDR2 are SGHTA and FQGNSA. CDR3 amino acids: CASSPREVYGYTF. The CDR3 bases are TGTGCCAGCAGCCCTCGGGAAGTTTATGGCTACACCTTC.

The chain employs TRBV4-3 and TRBJ2-7; D might be TRBD1 or TRBD2, each matching 5 bases. The CDR3 loop spans 15 amino acids. Trimming cost V 0 bases and J 0 bases, with 9 bases left between them. The germline V gene has CDR1 LGHNA and CDR2 YSLEER. This CDR3 is CASSQDEGSSYEQYF. CDR3 nucleotide sequence: TGCGCCAGCAGCCAAGATGAGGGGAGCTCCTACGAGCAGTACTTC.

The V and J genes are TRBV19 and TRBJ2-1; 14 nucleotides align to TRBD2. The CDR3 is 17 residues long. CDR1 and CDR2 (germline): LNHDA, SQIVND (reference sequence). J gave up 2 bases and V 5 bases, and 5 bases lay outside the gene matches. Here the CDR3 reads CASSLGLAGVTYNEQFF. CDR3 bases: TGTGCCAGTAGTTTGGGACTAGCGGGAGTCACCTACAATGAGCAGTTCTTC.

This chain connects TRBV18 to TRBJ1-5; 7 nucleotides match TRBD1. Trimming at V came to 5 bases and at J to 6 bases, leaving 7 bases not matched to a gene. Germline lookup yields CDR1 KGHSH and CDR2 LQKENI. CDR3 length: 14 residues. The CDR3 sequence: CASSSETGRQPQHF. The CDR3, as DNA: TGTGCCAGCTCATCTGAGACAGGGCGTCAGCCCCAGCATTTT.

J is TRBJ2-2 and V is TRBV30; 8 bases match TRBD1. The length of the CDR3 is 15 residues. Trimming cost V 4 bases and J 4 bases; bases outside gene matches: 8. From germline, CDR1 is GTSNPN and CDR2 SVGIG (reference sequence). The chain's CDR3 is CAWTQGAIGTGELFF. In nucleotides, the CDR3 is TGTGCCTGGACCCAGGGGGCGATTGGCACCGGGGAGCTGTTTTTT.

This chain connects TRBV6-5 to TRBJ1-5; D remains unclear. The CDR3 sequence is 15 residues long. With 7 bases removed from V and 7 bases from J, the gap between germline ends came to 20 bases. Germline lookup yields CDR1 MNHEY and CDR2 SVGAGI. CDR3 coding DNA: TGTGCCAGCACCCCCACGAGTGTCGGGTACCAGCCCCAGCATTTT. This gives the protein CASTPTSVGYQPQHF.

This rearrangement joins TRBV7-2 to TRBJ1-4; perhaps TRBD1 as D (5 bases). The CDR3 totals 16 residues. CDR1 and CDR2 (germline): SGHTA, FQGNSA. V gave up 0 bases and J gave up 4 bases, with 12 bases separating them. The CDR3 DNA is TGTGCCAGCAGCTTAGCGCTTCAGGGAAGTAATGAAAAACTGTTTTTT. This codes for CASSLALQGSNEKLFF.

The chain is built from TRBV25-1 and TRBJ1-4; D gene uncertain. Germline-derived CDR1 and CDR2 are MGHDK and SYGVNS. Trimming removed 2 bases at V and 7 bases at J, with 17 bases between. This CDR3 is 16 amino acids long. In DNA, the CDR3 is TGTGCCAGCAGTGAAGGGTGGGGTTTTGGTTCTGAAAAACTGTTTTTT. Amino acids: CASSEGWGFGSEKLFF.

The table lists this clone with a count of one. The chain combines TRBV5-1 with TRBJ1-1, with D uncertain. Germline lookup yields CDR1 SGHRS and CDR2 YFSETQ. The CDR3 is 15 residues long. V was trimmed by 4 bases and J by 4 bases, leaving 17 bases between them. Here the CDR3 reads CASSDITKASTEAFF. Written as DNA, the CDR3 is TGCGCCAGCAGCGACATTACAAAGGCAAGCACTGAAGCTTTCTTT.

The genes are TRBV19 and TRBJ2-2; perhaps TRBD2 as D (6 bases). The CDR3 is made up of 16 amino acids. Per germline, CDR1 LNHDA and CDR2 SQIVND (reference sequence). Trimming took 3 bases from V and 2 from J, leaving 13 bases between them. CDR3 DNA: TGTGCCAGTAGTATTTGGGGACTCTTTAACACCGGGGAGCTGTTTTTT. Translation: CASSIWGLFNTGELFF.

The chain combines TRBV7-2 with TRBJ2-3, with 11 bases aligning to TRBD2. After removal of 1 base from V and 4 bases from J, the junction contained 13 bases not matched to a gene. The CDR3 runs to 19 residues. Germline assignment: CDR1 SGHTA and CDR2 FQGNSA. CDR3 in amino acids: CASSLVLLAGGQWADTQYF. DNA for the CDR3: TGTGCCAGCAGCTTAGTATTGCTAGCGGGGGGCCAATGGGCAGATACGCAGTATTTT.

The chain joins TRBV19 to TRBJ2-2; D is unresolved. Germline CDR1 is LNHDA and CDR2 is SQIVND (reference sequence). The CDR3 runs 14 residues. V gave up 0 bases and J gave up 6 bases, with 8 bases separating them. CDR3 region: CASSIDSRAGELFF. CDR3 DNA: TGTGCCAGTAGTATAGATTCACGGGCCGGGGAGCTGTTTTTT.

The count of this clone is one. J is TRBJ2-7 and V is TRBV12-3 or TRBV12-4; 7 nucleotides match TRBD1. V shed 3 bases and J 7 bases; nucleotides not matched to a gene: 6. The CDR3 sequence is 13 residues long. The CDR3 loop reads CASSLSHRGEQYF. The CDR3 nucleotides read TGTGCCAGCAGTTTGTCGCACAGGGGAGAGCAGTACTTC.

This sequence joins TRBV24-1 and TRBJ2-1, with a tentative D call TRBD2 (6 bases). CDR3 length: 15 residues. In germline, CDR1 is KGHDR, CDR2 SFDVKD. The V end lost 4 bases, the J end lost 6 bases, and 15 bases lay between the germline ends. CDR3 nucleotide sequence: TGTGCCACCAGTGAGACTAATACTAGCCCCAATGAGCAGTTCTTC. Amino acids: CATSETNTSPNEQFF.

The chain couples TRBV6-1 to TRBJ2-3; D is unclear. V was trimmed by 2 bases and J by 2 bases, leaving 14 bases between them. Looked up from germline, CDR1 is MNHNS and CDR2 is SASEGT. The CDR3 has 16 amino acids. CDR3 coding DNA: TGTGCCAGCAGTGAACGGCCCGCCAGTCCCACAGATACGCAGTATTTT. Translated, it gives CASSERPASPTDTQYF.

The V gene is TRBV5-1, the J gene TRBJ2-7; D unclear. Trimming took 0 bases from V and 6 from J, leaving 16 bases between them. This CDR3 has 15 residues. CDR1 is SGHRS, CDR2 YFSETQ, per germline. The CDR3 region is CASSLGGASPSEQYF. The CDR3 bases are TGCGCCAGCAGCTTGGGTGGAGCCTCTCCGTCCGAGCAGTACTTC. Variable domain in full (rest from reference TRBV5-1 and TRBJ2-7): KAGVTQTPRYLIKTRGQQVTLSCSPISGHRSVSWYQQTPGQGLQFLFEYFSETQRNKGNFPGRFSGRQFSNSRSEMNVSTLELGDSALYLCASSLGGASPSEQYFGPGTRLTVT.